A single sample gave rise to the 7 T cell receptor beta chains below, sequenced in a study of blood T cell repertoires in COVID-19. The data were produced by immunoSEQ multiplex PCR, yet TCRdb's version contains in-frame clones alone and is incomplete. Among 140,000 to 150,000 clones listed, 80% to 90% were seen once. Material for sequencing was peripheral blood. The receptors were sampled from a human donor with acute or convalescent COVID-19. The donor label of this sample is uncertain.

V is TRBV18 and J is TRBJ1-2, with 7 bases that match TRBD1. V dropped 6 bases and J dropped 4; count of bases not matched to a gene: 5. This CDR3 spans 13 amino acids. The V gene's germline CDR1 is KGHSH and CDR2 LQKENI. The CDR3: CASSRGQSYGYTF. The CDR3 DNA sequence: TGTGCCAGCTCGCGGGGACAGTCCTATGGCTACACCTTC.

In its sample, this clone was seen once. This chain uses TRBV6-1 with TRBJ1-3; D gene unclear. The germline V and J ends were trimmed by 4 bases and 0 bases, with 13 bases remaining between them. The CDR3 runs to 16 residues. Germline-derived CDR1 and CDR2 are MNHNS and SASEGT. The DNA for the CDR3 is TGTGCCAGCAGTGCCCCCGGACTCGCCTCTGGAAACACCATATATTTT. Its translation is CASSAPGLASGNTIYF.

This clone was observed a few times. This chain uses TRBV7-2 with TRBJ1-1, with 8 positions matching TRBD1. The trim removed 5 bases at V and 7 bases at J, leaving 6 bases unmatched. This CDR3 contains 13 residues. The germline V gene encodes CDR1 SGHTA and CDR2 FQGNSA. This chain's CDR3 is CASSPDRADEAFF. As DNA, the CDR3 is TGTGCCAGCAGCCCGGACAGGGCGGATGAAGCTTTCTTT.

This clone occurred once. The chain links TRBV5-6 to TRBJ2-4, with D possibly being TRBD2 (5 bases). CDR3 length: 12 amino acids. CDR1 and CDR2 from the germline V gene are SGHDT and YYEEEE. Trimming took 1 base from V and 12 from J, leaving 11 bases between them. Here the CDR3 DNA reads TGTGCCAGCAGCTTGAGCGGCAGCTATCAGTACTTC. Translating it yields CASSLSGSYQYF.

This chain uses TRBV5-4 with TRBJ2-3; possible D gene TRBD1, 5 bases. CDR1 is SGHNT, CDR2 YYREEE, per germline (reference sequence). Trimming took off 2 bases at V and 6 bases at J, with 13 bases between the two ends. This CDR3 is built from 14 residues. CDR3 sequence: CASSLIGAKDTQYF. The CDR3 DNA is TGTGCCAGCAGCTTAATTGGGGCTAAGGATACGCAGTATTTT.

V gene TRBV28 combines with J gene TRBJ2-7; D perhaps matches TRBD1 (6 bases). Germline V CDR1 and CDR2: MDHEN, SYDVKM. The CDR3 has 16 amino acids. V lost 6 bases and J lost 0, with 18 bases in between. CDR3 sequence (DNA): TGTGCCAGCAGATCACCCGGGCTAGGGGGCTCCTACGAGCAGTACTTC. Protein: CASRSPGLGGSYEQYF.

The chain employs TRBV29-1 and TRBJ2-2, with D hard to call. The CDR3 runs to 12 residues. Trimming pared 7 bases from V and 4 bases from J, leaving 10 bases between. Germline V gene data show CDR1 as SQVTM and CDR2 as ANQGSEA. The CDR3 sequence: CSAYRITGELFF. The CDR3 coding sequence is TGCAGCGCCTATCGCATCACCGGGGAGCTGTTTTTT.